This TCR beta chain was observed in a study of blood T cell repertoires in COVID-19. About the study: The United States, Italy and Spain provided the acute and convalescent COVID-19 samples.

The CDR3 is made up of 13 amino acids. Germline loops: CDR1 MNHEY, CDR2 SMNVEV (reference sequence). Trimming removed 6 bases at V and 3 bases at J, with 11 bases between. The protocol was immunoSEQ multiplex PCR, while the TCRdb copy is restricted to in-frame clones and leaves out a portion. The sample holds roughly 290,000 clones, over 75% seen once. Clinical history reported by participants formed the basis on which cohorts were assigned. The specimen was PBMCs or T cells enriched from blood (not recorded which). The chain links TRBV27 to TRBJ1-2; a weak D match, TRBD1 (5 bases). This receptor was taken from a man aged 25 to 40 who had recovered from COVID-19. CDR3 loop: CASSRGSDYGYTF. CDR3 nucleotides: TGTGCCAGCAGCCGGGGGTCGGACTATGGCTACACCTTC.